The present entry profiles one TCR beta chain with its context. Its specificity is unknown. The data stem from a study of OX40 agonist ivuxolimab in advanced cancers. Study summary: An anti-OX40 (CD134) antibody with agonistic activity, ivuxolimab, was administered to patients. Findings and caveats of the study: Averaged across samples, CD8+ T cells carried more expanded clones than CD4+ did.

Data came from immunoSEQ multiplex PCR; TCRdb stores just in-frame clones and leaves some out. The sample includes some 43,000 clones, roughly 89% seen only once; the top ten take roughly 33%. CDR3 length: 11 residues. The sequences come from CD4+ or CD8+ T cells sorted from blood, collected in a trial of the OX40 agonist ivuxolimab. V and J are TRBV21-1 and TRBJ2-5. TRBV21-1 represents a pseudogene. The clonotype originates from an adult with an advanced solid tumor such as melanoma, head and neck, liver or kidney cancer. CDR3 region: CASSKWETQYF. In DNA form, the CDR3 reads TGTGCCAGCAGCAAATGGGAGACCCAGTACTTC.